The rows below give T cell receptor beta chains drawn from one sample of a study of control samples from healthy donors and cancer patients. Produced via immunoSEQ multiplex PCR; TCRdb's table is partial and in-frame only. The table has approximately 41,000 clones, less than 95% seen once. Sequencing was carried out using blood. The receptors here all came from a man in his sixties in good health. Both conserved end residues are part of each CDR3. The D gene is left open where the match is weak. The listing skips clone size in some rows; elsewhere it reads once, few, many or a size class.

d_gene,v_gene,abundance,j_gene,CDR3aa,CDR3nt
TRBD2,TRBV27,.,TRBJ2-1,CASSPTSGNYNEQFF,TGTGCCAGCAGTCCTACTAGCGGGAATTACAATGAGCAGTTCTTC
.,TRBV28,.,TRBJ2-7,CASSLVGDSYEQYF,TGTGCCAGCAGTTTAGTCGGCGACTCCTACGAGCAGTACTTC
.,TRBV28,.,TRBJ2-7,CASRGAQVSFSYEQYF,TGTGCCAGCAGGGGCGCCCAGGTTTCCTTCTCCTACGAGCAGTACTTC
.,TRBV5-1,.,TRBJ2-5,CASSLAPAGGETQYF,TGCGCCAGCAGCTTGGCCCCGGCAGGAGGGGAGACCCAGTACTTC
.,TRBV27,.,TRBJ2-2,CASSSTGRRASNTGELFF,TGTGCCAGCAGTTCTACAGGGAGGCGAGCGTCGAACACCGGGGAGCTGTTTTTT
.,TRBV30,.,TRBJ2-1,CAWSVGPTLYNEQFF,TGTGCCTGGAGTGTCGGACCCACACTTTACAATGAGCAGTTCTTC
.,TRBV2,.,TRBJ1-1,CASRRTIRAEAFF,TGTGCCAGCAGACGAACCATAAGGGCTGAAGCTTTCTTT
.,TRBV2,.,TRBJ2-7,CASGQYSYEQYF,TGTGCCAGCGGCCAGTACTCCTACGAGCAGTACTTC
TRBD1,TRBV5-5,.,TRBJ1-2,CASSGPGQALYGYTF,TGTGCCAGCAGCGGGCCGGGACAGGCCCTCTATGGCTACACCTTC
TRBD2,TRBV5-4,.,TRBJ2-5,CASSSPLPWEGKETQYF,TGTGCCAGCAGCTCACCCTTACCTTGGGAGGGCAAAGAGACCCAGTACTTC
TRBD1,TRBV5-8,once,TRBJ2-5,CASRPDRAIQETQYF,TGTGCCAGCAGACCGGACAGGGCCATCCAAGAGACCCAGTACTTC
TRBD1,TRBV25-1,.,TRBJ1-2,CASSVGTASSYTF,TGTGCCAGCAGTGTCGGGACAGCATCAAGCTACACCTTC
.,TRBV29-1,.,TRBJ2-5,CSVDSQGPETQYF,TGCAGCGTTGATTCCCAGGGTCCCGAGACCCAGTACTTC
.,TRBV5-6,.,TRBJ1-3,CASSFGRTGNTIYF,TGTGCCAGCAGCTTCGGCAGAACTGGAAACACCATATATTTT
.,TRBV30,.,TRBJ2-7,CAWTHSLSYEQYF,TGTGCCTGGACCCACAGTCTCTCCTACGAGCAGTACTTC
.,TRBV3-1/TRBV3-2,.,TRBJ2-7,CASSRDPSGSWYEQYF,TGTGCCAGCAGCCGTGATCCTAGTGGGTCCTGGTACGAGCAGTACTTC
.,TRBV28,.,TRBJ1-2,CASSLGAAYGYTF,TGTGCCAGCAGTTTGGGGGCAGCCTATGGCTACACCTTC
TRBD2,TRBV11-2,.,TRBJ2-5,CASSLGSGSRETQYF,TGTGCCAGCAGCTTAGGGAGCGGGAGCAGAGAGACCCAGTACTTC
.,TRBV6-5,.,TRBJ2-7,CASSYSPAKSYEQYF,TGTGCCAGCAGTTACTCTCCAGCTAAATCCTACGAGCAGTACTTC
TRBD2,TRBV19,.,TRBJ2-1,CASASTSLEQFF,TGTGCCAGTGCCTCGACTAGCCTTGAGCAGTTCTTC
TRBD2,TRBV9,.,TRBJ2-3,CASSVGSGLAGYTQYF,TGTGCCAGCAGCGTAGGGAGCGGACTAGCGGGTTATACGCAGTATTTT
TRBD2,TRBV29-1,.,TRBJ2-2,CSVEGVSGIFTGELFF,TGCAGCGTTGAAGGAGTTAGCGGGATTTTCACCGGGGAGCTGTTTTTT
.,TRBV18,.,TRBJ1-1,CASSLNLGENTEAFF,TGTGCCAGCTCACTTAATTTGGGAGAGAACACTGAAGCTTTCTTT
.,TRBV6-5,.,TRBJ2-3,CASKGLDTDTQYF,TGTGCCAGCAAAGGGTTAGACACAGATACGCAGTATTTT
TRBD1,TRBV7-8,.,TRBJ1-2,CASSLPRTGSDGYTF,TGTGCCAGCAGCTTACCCCGGACAGGGAGCGATGGCTACACCTTC
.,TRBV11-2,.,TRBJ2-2,CASSLGGGTGELFF,TGTGCCAGCAGCTTAGGAGGGGGCACCGGGGAGCTGTTTTTT
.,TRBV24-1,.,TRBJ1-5,CATSGDSNQPQHF,TGTGCCACCAGTGGGGACAGCAATCAGCCCCAGCATTTT
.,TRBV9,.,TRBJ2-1,CASSVESPGASSYNEQFF,TGTGCCAGCAGCGTAGAGTCTCCCGGGGCTAGCTCCTACAATGAGCAGTTCTTC
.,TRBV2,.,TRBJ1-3,CASSAWQSLSGNTIYF,TGTGCCAGCAGCGCGTGGCAGTCTCTGTCTGGAAACACCATATATTTT
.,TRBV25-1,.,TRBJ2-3,CASSELVSRADTQYF,TGTGCCAGCAGTGAATTGGTCTCCAGGGCAGATACGCAGTATTTT
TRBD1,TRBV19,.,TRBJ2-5,CASSMGTGGKTQYF,TGTGCCAGTAGTATGGGGACAGGGGGGAAGACCCAGTACTTC
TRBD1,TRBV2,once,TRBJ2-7,CASSEDRGEQYF,TGTGCCAGCAGTGAAGACAGGGGCGAGCAGTACTTC
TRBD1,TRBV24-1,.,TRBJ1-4,CATSDGLTGGAEKLFF,TGTGCCACCAGTGATGGGCTGACAGGGGGCGCGGAAAAACTGTTTTTT
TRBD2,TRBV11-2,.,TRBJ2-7,CASSPGLASGYEQYF,TGTGCCAGCAGCCCGGGACTAGCGAGTGGGTACGAGCAGTACTTC
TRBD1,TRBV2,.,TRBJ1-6,CASSGQAGSPLHF,TGTGCCAGCAGCGGACAGGCTGGGTCACCCCTCCACTTT
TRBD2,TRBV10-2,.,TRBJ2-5,CASRGLAVQETQYF,TGCGCCAGCAGGGGACTAGCGGTCCAAGAGACCCAGTACTTC
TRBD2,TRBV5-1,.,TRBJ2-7,CASSLMTGTSGGEQYF,TGCGCCAGCAGCTTAATGACCGGGACAAGCGGGGGCGAGCAGTACTTC
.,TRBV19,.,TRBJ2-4,CASSISQGVTKNIQYF,TGTGCCAGTAGTATATCCCAGGGTGTGACCAAAAACATTCAGTACTTC
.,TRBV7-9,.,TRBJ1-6,CASSLSREPQGSPLHF,TGTGCCAGCAGCTTAAGCCGGGAGCCCCAGGGTTCACCCCTCCACTTT
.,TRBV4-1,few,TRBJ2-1,CASSQLNLYNEQFF,TGCGCCAGCAGCCAACTTAATTTGTACAATGAGCAGTTCTTC
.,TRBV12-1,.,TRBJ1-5,CASSYSPRAQHF,TGTGCCAGCAGCTATAGTCCCCGGGCCCAGCATTTT
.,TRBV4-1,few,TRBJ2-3,CASSQVAASTDTQYF,TGCGCCAGCAGCCAAGTAGCGGCTAGCACAGATACGCAGTATTTT
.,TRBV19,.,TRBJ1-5,CASSIVAGQSYSNQPQHF,TGTGCCAGTAGTATAGTCGCAGGACAGAGCTATAGCAATCAGCCCCAGCATTTT
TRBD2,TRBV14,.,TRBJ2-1,CASSQYAGVWNEQFF,TGTGCCAGCAGCCAATACGCGGGAGTTTGGAATGAGCAGTTCTTC
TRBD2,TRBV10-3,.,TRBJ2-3,CAISPGLAGGESTDTQYF,TGTGCCATCAGTCCGGGACTAGCGGGAGGAGAGAGCACAGATACGCAGTATTTT
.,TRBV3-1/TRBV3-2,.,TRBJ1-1,CASSQGPTEAFF,TGTGCCAGCAGCCAAGGCCCGACTGAAGCTTTCTTT
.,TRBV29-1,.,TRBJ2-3,CSVEDHREQYF,TGCAGCGTTGAAGATCACCGGGAGCAGTATTTT
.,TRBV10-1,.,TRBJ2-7,CASSEERCSSYEQYF,TGCGCCAGCAGTGAAGAACGGTGTAGCTCCTACGAGCAGTACTTC
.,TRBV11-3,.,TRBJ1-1,CASSPGGRLNTEAFF,TGTGCCAGCAGCCCCGGGGGACGTTTGAACACTGAAGCTTTCTTT
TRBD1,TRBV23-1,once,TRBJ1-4,CASSQSQGAEKLFF,TGCGCCAGCAGTCAATCGCAGGGGGCTGAAAAACTGTTTTTT
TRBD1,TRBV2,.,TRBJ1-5,CASSDAGQGGNQPQHF,TGTGCCAGCAGTGACGCCGGACAGGGAGGCAATCAGCCCCAGCATTTT
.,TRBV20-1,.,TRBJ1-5,CSASRGGSSNQPQHF,TGCAGTGCAAGTCGTGGAGGGTCTAGCAATCAGCCCCAGCATTTT
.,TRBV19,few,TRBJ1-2,CASSYPRQDNYGYTF,TGTGCCAGTAGCTACCCGAGGCAGGATAACTATGGCTACACCTTC
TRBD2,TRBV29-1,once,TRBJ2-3,CSVEDGLAVTTDTQYF,TGCAGCGTTGAAGACGGGCTAGCGGTTACCACAGATACGCAGTATTTT
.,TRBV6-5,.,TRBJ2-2,CASNEGTRERELFF,TGTGCCAGCAACGAAGGGACTCGAGAGCGGGAGCTGTTTTTT
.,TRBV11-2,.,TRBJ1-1,CASSFLIQNTEAFF,TGTGCCAGCAGCTTCCTGATACAGAACACTGAAGCTTTCTTT